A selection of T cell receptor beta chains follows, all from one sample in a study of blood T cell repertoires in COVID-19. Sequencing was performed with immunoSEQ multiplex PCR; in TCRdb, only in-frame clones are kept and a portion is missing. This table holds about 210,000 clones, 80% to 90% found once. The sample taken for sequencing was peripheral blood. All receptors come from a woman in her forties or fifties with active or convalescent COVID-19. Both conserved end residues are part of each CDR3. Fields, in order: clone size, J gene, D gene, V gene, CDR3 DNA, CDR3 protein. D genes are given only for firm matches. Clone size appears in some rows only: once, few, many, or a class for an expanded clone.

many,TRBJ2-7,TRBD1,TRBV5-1,TGCGCCAGCAGCCCCGGGACAGGATCCTACGAGCAGTACTTC,CASSPGTGSYEQYF
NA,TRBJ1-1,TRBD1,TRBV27,TGTGCCAGCAGCGCTACCGGGACAGGGTTTACTGAAGCTTTCTTT,CASSATGTGFTEAFF
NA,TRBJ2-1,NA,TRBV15,TGTGCCACCAGCAGGAGACAGAACAATGAGCAGTTCTTC,CATSRRQNNEQFF
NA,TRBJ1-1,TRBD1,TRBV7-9,TGTGCCAGCAGCTCCGACAGGGGGAACACTGAAGCTTTCTTT,CASSSDRGNTEAFF
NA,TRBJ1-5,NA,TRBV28,TGTGCCACCAGCACAGGGATACGGAATCAGCCCCAGCATTTT,CATSTGIRNQPQHF
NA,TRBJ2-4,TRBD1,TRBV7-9,TGTGCCAGCAGCCTCACGACAGGGGGCGCAGCCAAAAACATTCAGTACTTC,CASSLTTGGAAKNIQYF
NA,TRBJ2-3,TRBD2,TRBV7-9,TGTGCCAGCAGCCTCACCCCAACTAGCGGGAGCGCAGATACGCAGTATTTT,CASSLTPTSGSADTQYF
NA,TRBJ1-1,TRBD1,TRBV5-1,TGCGCCAGCAGCCTAGTGGGACAGGGGAGCACTGAAGCTTTCTTT,CASSLVGQGSTEAFF
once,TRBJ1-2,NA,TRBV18,TGTGCCAGCTCTCCTCCCCAGGGCAGCTACTATGGCTACACCTTC,CASSPPQGSYYGYTF
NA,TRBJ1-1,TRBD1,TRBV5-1,TGCGCCAGCAGCTTGGCCCCCGGGACAGGGGGTGAAGCTTTCTTT,CASSLAPGTGGEAFF
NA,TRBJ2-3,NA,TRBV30,TGTGCCTGGAGTGAACTAGCCGGTTACACAGATACGCAGTATTTT,CAWSELAGYTDTQYF
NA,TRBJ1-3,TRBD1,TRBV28,TGTGCCAGCACTCCCGGGACAGGGAGAAACACCATATATTTT,CASTPGTGRNTIYF
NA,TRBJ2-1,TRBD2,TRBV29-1,TGCAGCGTTAGGAGCGGGAGCTCCTACAATGAGCAGTTCTTC,CSVRSGSSYNEQFF
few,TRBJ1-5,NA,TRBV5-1,TGCGCCAGCAGCTTAGAACCGGGGAACAATCAGCCCCAGCATTTT,CASSLEPGNNQPQHF
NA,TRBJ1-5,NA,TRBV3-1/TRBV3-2,TGTGCCAGCAGCCATTCCCGAACAGGGAATGATCAGCCCCAGCATTTT,CASSHSRTGNDQPQHF